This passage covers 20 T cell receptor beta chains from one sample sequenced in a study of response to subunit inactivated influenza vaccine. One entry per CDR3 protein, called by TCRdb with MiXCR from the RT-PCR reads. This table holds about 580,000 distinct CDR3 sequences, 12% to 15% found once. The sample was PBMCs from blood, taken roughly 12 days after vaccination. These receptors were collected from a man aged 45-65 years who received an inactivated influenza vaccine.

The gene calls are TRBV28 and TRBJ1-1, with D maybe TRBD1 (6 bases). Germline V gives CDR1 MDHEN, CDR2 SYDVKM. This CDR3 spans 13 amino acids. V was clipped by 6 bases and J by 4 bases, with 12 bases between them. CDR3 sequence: CASRSGQSTEAFF. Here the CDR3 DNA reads TGTGCCAGCAGGAGCGGACAGAGCACTGAAGCTTTCTTT.

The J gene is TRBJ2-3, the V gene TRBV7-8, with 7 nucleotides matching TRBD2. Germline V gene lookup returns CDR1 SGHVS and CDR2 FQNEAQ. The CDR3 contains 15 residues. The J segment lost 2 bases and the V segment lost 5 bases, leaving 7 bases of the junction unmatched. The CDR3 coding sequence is TGTGCCAGCAGCCTGAGCGGGACTCACACAGATACGCAGTATTTT. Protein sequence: CASSLSGTHTDTQYF.

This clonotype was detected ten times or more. The CDR3 loop is CSLWDREGSGANVLTF. CDR3 DNA: TGCAGCCTCTGGGACAGGGAAGGATCTGGGGCCAACGTCCTGACTTTC. This chain connects TRBV29-1 to TRBJ2-6; 9 nucleotides agree with TRBD1. V trimming: 8 bases; J trimming: 1 base; junction bases outside the gene matches: 9. This CDR3 contains 16 residues. The germline CDR1 and CDR2 sequences are SQVTM and ANQGSEA. Using reference TRBV29-1 and TRBJ2-6 for the parts outside the CDR3, the full variable domain is SAVISQKPSRDICQRGTSLTIQCQVDSQVTMMFWYRQQPGQSLTLIATANQGSEATYESGFVIDKFPISRPNLTFSTLTVSNMSPEDSSIYLCSLWDREGSGANVLTFGAGSRLTVL.

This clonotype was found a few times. The CDR3 loop reads CSAIRDTDTQYF. In nucleotides, the CDR3 is TGCAGTGCTATCAGAGACACAGATACGCAGTATTTT. The chain links TRBV20-1 to TRBJ2-3; D is unclear. This CDR3 has 12 residues. Trimming left V 4 bases short and J 2 bases short, with 7 bases between. The germline V gene has CDR1 DFQATT and CDR2 SNEGSKA (reference sequence).

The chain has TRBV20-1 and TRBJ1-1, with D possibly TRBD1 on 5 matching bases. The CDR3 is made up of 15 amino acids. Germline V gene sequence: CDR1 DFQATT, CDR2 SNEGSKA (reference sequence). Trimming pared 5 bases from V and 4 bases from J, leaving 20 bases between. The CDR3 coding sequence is TGCAGTGCTCGTCCCGGGACGTTTGTGGGCACTGAAGCTTTCTTT. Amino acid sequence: CSARPGTFVGTEAFF.

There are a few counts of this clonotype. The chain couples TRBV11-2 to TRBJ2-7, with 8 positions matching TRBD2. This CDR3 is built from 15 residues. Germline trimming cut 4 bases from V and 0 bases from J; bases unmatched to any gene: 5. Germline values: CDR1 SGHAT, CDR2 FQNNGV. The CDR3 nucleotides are TGTGCCAGCAGCTCGACTAGCGACAGCTCCTACGAGCAGTACTTC. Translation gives CASSSTSDSSYEQYF.

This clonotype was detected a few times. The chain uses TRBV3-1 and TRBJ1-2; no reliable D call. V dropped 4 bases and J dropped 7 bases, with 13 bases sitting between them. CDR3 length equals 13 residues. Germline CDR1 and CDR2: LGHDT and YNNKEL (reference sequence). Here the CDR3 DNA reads TGTGCCAGCAGCCCGTCGAGTACCGCTGGCTACACCTTC. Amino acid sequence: CASSPSSTAGYTF.

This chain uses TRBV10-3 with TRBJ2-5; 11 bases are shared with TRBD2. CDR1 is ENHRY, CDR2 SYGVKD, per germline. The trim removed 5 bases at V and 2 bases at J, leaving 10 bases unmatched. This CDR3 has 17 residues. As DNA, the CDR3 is TGTGCCATCAGTCCTTACAGACTAGCGGGGCTACAAGAGACCCAGTACTTC. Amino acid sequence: CAISPYRLAGLQETQYF.

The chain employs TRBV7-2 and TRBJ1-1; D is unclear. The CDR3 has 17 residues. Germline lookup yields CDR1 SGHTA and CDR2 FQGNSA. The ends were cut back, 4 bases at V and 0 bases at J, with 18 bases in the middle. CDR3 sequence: CASSSPPGQRLNTEAFF. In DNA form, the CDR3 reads TGTGCCAGCAGCTCCCCCCCCGGGCAGAGATTGAACACTGAAGCTTTCTTT.

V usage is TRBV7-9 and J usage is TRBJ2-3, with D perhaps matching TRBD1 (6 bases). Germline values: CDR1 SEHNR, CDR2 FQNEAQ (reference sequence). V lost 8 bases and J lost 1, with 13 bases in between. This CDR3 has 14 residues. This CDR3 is CASPPGVGTDTQYF. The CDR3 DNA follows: TGTGCCAGCCCGCCAGGGGTGGGCACAGATACGCAGTATTTT.

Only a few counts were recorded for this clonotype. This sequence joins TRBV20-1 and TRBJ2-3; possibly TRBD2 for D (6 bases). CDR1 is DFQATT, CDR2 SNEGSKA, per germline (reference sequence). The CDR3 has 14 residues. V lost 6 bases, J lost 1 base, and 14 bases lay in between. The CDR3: CSASIQRGTDTQYF. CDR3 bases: TGCAGTGCCAGTATACAGCGGGGCACAGATACGCAGTATTTT.

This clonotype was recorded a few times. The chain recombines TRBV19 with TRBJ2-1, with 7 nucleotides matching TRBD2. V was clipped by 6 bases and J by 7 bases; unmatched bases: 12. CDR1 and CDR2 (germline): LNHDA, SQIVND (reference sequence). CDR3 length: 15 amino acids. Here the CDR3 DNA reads TGTGCCAGTAGCCGAGAAGCGGGATTTACGAATGAGCAGTTCTTC. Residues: CASSREAGFTNEQFF. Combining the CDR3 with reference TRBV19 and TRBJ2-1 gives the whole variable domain DGGITQSPKYLFRKEGQNVTLSCEQNLNHDAMYWYRQDPGQGLRLIYYSQIVNDFQKGDIAEGYSVSREKKESFPLTVTSAQKNPTAFYLCASSREAGFTNEQFFGPGTRLTVL.

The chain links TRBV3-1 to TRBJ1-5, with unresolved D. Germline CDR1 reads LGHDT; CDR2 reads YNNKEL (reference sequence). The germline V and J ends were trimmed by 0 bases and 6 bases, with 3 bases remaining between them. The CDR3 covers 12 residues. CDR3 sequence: CASSQEGQPQHF. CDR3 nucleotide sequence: TGTGCCAGCAGCCAAGAGGGTCAGCCCCAGCATTTT. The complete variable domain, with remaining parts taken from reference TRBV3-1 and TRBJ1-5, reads DTAVSQTPKYLVTQMGNDKSIKCEQNLGHDTMYWYKQDSKKFLKIMFSYNNKELIINETVPNRFSPKSPDKAHLNLHINSLELGDSAVYFCASSQEGQPQHFGDGTRLSIL.

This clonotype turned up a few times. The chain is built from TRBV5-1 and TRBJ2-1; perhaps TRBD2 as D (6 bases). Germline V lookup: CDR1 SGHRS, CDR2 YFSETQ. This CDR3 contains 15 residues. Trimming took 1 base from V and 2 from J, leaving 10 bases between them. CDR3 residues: CASSLTGEAYNEQFF. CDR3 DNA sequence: TGCGCCAGCAGCTTGACGGGGGAGGCCTACAATGAGCAGTTCTTC.

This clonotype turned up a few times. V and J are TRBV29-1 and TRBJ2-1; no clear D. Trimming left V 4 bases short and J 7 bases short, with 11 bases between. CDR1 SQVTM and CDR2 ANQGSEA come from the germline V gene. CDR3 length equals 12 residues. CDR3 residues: CSVGESVNEQFF. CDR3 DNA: TGCAGCGTTGGAGAAAGCGTGAATGAGCAGTTCTTC.

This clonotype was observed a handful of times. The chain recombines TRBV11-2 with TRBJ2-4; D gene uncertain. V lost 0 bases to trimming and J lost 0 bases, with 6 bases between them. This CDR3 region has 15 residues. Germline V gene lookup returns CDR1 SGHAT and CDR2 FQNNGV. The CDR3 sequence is CASSLEGLAKNIQYF. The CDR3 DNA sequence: TGTGCCAGCAGCTTAGAAGGTTTAGCCAAAAACATTCAGTACTTC.

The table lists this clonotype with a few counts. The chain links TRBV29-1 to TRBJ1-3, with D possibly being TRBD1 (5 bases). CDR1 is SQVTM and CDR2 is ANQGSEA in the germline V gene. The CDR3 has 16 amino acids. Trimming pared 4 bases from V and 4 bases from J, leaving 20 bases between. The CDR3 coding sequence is TGCAGCGTTGCGTTTGGCGGCCAGGGACCAGGAAACACCATATATTTT. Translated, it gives CSVAFGGQGPGNTIYF.

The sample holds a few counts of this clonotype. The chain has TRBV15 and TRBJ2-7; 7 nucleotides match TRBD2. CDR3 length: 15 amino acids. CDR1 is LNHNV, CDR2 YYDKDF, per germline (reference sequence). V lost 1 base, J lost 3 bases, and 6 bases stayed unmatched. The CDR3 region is CATSRAASGYYEQYF. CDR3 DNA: TGTGCCACCAGCAGAGCCGCTAGCGGCTACTACGAGCAGTACTTC.

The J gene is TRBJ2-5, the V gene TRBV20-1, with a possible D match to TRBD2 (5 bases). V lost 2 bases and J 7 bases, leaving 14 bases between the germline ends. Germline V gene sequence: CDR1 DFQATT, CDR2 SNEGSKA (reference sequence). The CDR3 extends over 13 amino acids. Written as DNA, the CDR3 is TGCAGTGCTAGACGGCCTAGCCTCGGGACCCAGTACTTC. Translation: CSARRPSLGTQYF.

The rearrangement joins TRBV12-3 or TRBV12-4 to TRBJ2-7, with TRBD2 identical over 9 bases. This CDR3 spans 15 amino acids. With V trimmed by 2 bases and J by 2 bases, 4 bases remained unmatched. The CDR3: CASSLSGGGAYEQYF. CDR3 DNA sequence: TGTGCCAGCAGTTTATCTGGCGGGGGGGCCTACGAGCAGTACTTC.